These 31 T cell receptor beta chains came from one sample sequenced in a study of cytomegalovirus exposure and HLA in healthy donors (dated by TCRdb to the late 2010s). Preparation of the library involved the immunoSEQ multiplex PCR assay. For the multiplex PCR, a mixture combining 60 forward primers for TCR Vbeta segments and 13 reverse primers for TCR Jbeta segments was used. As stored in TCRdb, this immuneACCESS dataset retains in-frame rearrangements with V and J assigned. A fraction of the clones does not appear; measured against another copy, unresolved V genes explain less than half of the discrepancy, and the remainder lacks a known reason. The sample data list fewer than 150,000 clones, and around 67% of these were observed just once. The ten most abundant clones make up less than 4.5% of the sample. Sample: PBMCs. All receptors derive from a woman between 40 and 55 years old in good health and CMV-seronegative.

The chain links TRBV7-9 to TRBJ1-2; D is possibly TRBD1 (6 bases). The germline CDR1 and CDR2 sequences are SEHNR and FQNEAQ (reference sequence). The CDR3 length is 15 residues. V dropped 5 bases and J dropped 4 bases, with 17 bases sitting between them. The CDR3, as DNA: TGTGCCAGCAGCGGGTACAGGGCATTCGGCTATGGCTACACCTTC. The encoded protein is CASSGYRAFGYGYTF.

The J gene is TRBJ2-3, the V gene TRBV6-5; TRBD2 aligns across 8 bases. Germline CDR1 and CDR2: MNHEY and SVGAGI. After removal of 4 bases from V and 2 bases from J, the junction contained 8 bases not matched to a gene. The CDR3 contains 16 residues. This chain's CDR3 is CASSFNGGGNTDTQYF. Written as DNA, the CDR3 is TGTGCCAGCAGTTTCAACGGGGGGGGAAACACAGATACGCAGTATTTT.

The CDR3 bases are TGTGCCAGCAGCCAAACAGCCTACGAGCAGTACTTC. This codes for CASSQTAYEQYF. The chain links TRBV11-2 to TRBJ2-7; no reliable D call. The V gene's germline CDR1 is SGHAT and CDR2 FQNNGV. The CDR3 runs 12 residues. Between the trimmed V and J ends, which lost 5 bases and 2 bases, there was a span of 7 bases.

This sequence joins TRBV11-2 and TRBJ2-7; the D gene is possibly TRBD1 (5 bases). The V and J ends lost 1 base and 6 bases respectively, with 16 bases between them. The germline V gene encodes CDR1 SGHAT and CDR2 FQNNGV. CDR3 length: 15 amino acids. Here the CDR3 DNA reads TGTGCCAGCAGCTTAGGAGGCAGGGAAATTTCCGAGCAGTACTTC. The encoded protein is CASSLGGREISEQYF.

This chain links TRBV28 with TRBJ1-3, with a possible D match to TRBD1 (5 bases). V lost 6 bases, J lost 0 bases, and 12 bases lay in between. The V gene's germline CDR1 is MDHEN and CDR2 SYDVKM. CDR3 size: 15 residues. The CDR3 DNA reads TGTGCCAGCAGAGAGACAGTACTCTCTGGAAACACCATATATTTT. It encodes CASRETVLSGNTIYF.

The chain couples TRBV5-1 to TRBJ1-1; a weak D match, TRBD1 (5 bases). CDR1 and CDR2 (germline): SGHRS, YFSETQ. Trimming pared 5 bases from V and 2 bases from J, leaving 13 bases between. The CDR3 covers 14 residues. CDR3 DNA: TGCGCCAGCAGAGAAGACAGTTCCAACACTGAAGCTTTCTTT. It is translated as CASREDSSNTEAFF. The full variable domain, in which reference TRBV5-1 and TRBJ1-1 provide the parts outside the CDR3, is KAGVTQTPRYLIKTRGQQVTLSCSPISGHRSVSWYQQTPGQGLQFLFEYFSETQRNKGNFPGRFSGRQFSNSRSEMNVSTLELGDSALYLCASREDSSNTEAFFGQGTRLTVV.

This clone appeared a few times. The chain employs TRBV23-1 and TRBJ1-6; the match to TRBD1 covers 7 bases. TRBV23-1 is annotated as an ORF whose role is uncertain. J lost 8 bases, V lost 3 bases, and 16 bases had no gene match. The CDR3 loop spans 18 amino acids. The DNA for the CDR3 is TGCGCCAGCAGTCACCGAGCTGCGGACAGGTTTCGGGATTCACCCCTCCACTTT. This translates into CASSHRAADRFRDSPLHF.

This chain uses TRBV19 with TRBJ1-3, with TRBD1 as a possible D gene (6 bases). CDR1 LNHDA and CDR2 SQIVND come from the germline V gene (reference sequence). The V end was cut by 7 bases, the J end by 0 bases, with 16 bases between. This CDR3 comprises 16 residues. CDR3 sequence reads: CASISPTGASGNTIYF. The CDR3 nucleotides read TGTGCCAGTATATCCCCGACAGGAGCCTCTGGAAACACCATATATTTT.

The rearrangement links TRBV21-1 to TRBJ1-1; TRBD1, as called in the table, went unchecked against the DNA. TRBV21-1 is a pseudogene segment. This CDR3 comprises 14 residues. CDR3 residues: CASSKGRWDSEAFF. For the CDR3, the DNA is TGTGCCAGCAGCAAAGGTCGGTGGGACAGTGAAGCTTTCTTT.

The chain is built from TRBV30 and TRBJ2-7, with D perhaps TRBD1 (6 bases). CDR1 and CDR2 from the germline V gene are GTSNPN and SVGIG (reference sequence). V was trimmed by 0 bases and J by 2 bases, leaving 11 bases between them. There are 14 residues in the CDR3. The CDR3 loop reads CAWSVGRGTYEQYF. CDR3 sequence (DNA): TGTGCCTGGAGTGTCGGAAGGGGGACCTACGAGCAGTACTTC.

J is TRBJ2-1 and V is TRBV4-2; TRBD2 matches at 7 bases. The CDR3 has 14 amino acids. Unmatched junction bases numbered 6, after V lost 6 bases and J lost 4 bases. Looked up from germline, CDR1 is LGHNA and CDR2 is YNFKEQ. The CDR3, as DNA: TGTGCCAGCAGAGGACTAGGGGAATACAATGAGCAGTTCTTC. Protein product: CASRGLGEYNEQFF.

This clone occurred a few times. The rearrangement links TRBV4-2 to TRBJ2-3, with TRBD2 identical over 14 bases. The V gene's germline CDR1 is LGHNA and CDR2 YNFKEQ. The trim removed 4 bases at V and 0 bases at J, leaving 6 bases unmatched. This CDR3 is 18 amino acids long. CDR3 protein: CASSPTGLAGASTDTQYF. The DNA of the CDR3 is TGTGCCAGCAGCCCCACGGGACTAGCGGGGGCCAGCACAGATACGCAGTATTTT.

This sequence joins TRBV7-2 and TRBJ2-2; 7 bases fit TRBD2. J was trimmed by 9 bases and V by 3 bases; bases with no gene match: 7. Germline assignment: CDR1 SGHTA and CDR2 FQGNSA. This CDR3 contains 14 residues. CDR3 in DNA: TGTGCCAGCAGCTTGGGGAGGGGATTAAGGGAGCTGTTTTTT. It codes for CASSLGRGLRELFF.

The CDR3 DNA reads TGTGCCAGATCACAGGGGGCCCAGTATGGCTACACCTTC. Translating it yields CARSQGAQYGYTF. The gene calls are TRBV2 and TRBJ1-2, with 9 positions matching TRBD1. J gave up 5 bases and V 9 bases, and 7 bases lay outside the gene matches. Germline V gives CDR1 SNHLY, CDR2 FYNNEI. This CDR3 is 13 amino acids long.

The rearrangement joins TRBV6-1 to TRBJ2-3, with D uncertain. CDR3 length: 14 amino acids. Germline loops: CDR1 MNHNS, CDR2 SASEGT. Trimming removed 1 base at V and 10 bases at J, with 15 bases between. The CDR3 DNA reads TGTGCCAGCAGTGAAGGGGCTGGGCCCATAGCGCAGTATTTT. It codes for CASSEGAGPIAQYF.

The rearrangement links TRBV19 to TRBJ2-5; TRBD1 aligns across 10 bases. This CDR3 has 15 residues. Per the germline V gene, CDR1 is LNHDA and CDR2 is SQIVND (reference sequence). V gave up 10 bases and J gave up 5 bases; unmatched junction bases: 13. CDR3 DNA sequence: TGTGCCACGGGACCGGGACAGGGGCTTTCGGAGACCCAGTACTTC. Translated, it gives CATGPGQGLSETQYF.

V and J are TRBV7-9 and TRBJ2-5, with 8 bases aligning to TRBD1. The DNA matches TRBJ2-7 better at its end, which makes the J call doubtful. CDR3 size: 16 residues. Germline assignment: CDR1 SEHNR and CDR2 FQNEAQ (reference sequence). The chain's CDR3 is CASSYPGQGSSYEQYF. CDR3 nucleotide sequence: TGTGCCAGCAGCTACCCCGGACAGGGAAGCTCCTACGAGCAGTACTTC.

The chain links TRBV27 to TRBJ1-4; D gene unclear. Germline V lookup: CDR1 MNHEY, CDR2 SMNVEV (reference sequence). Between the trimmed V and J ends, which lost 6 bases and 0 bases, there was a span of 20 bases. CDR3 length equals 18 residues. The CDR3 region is CASSRRRGTGSTNEKLFF. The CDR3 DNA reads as TGTGCCAGCAGCAGAAGACGAGGAACGGGTTCAACTAATGAAAAACTGTTTTTT.

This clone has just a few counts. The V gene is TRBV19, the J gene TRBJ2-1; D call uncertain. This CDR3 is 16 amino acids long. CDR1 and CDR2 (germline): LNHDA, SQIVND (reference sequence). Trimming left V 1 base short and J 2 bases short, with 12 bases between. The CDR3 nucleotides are TGTGCCAGTAGTATAGCCCCGGAGAGACCCTACAATGAGCAGTTCTTC. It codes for CASSIAPERPYNEQFF.

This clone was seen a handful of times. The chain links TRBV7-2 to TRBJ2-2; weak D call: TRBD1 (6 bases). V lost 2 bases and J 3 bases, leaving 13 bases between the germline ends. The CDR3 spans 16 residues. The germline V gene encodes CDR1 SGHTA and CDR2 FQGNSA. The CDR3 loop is CASSLRRQEDTGELFF. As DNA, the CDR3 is TGTGCCAGCAGCTTACGGAGACAGGAGGACACCGGGGAGCTGTTTTTT. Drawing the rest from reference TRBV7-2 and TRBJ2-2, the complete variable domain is GAGVSQSPSNKVTEKGKDVELRCDPISGHTALYWYRQSLGQGLEFLIYFQGNSAPDKSGLPSDRFSAERTGGSVSTLTIQRTQQEDSAVYLCASSLRRQEDTGELFFGEGSRLTVL.

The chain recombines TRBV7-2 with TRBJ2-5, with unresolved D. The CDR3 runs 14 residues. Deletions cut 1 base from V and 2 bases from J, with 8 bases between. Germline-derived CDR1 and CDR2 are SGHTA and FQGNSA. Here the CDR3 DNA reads TGTGCCAGCAGCTTAGGTATACATCAAGAGACCCAGTACTTC. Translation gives CASSLGIHQETQYF. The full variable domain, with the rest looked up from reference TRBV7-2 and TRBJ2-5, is GAGVSQSPSNKVTEKGKDVELRCDPISGHTALYWYRQSLGQGLEFLIYFQGNSAPDKSGLPSDRFSAERTGGSVSTLTIQRTQQEDSAVYLCASSLGIHQETQYFGPGTRLLVL.

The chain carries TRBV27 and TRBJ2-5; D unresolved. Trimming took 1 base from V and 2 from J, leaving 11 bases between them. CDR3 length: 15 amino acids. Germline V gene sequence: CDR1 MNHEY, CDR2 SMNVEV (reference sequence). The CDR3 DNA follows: TGTGCCAGCAGTTTATTGGGTCCGACTCAAGAGACCCAGTACTTC. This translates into CASSLLGPTQETQYF.

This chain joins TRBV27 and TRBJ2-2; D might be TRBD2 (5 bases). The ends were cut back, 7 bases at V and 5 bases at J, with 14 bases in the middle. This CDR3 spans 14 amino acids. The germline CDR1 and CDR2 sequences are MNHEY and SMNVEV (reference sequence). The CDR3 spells CASTPGWATGELFF. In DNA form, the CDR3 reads TGTGCCAGCACGCCGGGATGGGCGACCGGGGAGCTGTTTTTT.

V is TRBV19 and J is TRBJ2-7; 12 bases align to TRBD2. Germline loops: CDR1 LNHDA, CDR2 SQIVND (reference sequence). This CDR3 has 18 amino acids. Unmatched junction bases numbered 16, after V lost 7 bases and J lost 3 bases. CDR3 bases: TGTGCCAGTATAGAGGGGGGGGCTAGCGGGAGGGTTTTCTACGAGCAGTACTTC. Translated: CASIEGGASGRVFYEQYF.

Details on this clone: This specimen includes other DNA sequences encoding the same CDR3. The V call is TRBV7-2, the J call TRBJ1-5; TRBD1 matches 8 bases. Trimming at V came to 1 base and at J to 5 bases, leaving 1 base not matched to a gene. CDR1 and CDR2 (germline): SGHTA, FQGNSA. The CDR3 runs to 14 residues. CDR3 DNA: TGTGCCAGCAGCTTAGGACAGGGGTATCAGCCCCAGCATTTT. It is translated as CASSLGQGYQPQHF.

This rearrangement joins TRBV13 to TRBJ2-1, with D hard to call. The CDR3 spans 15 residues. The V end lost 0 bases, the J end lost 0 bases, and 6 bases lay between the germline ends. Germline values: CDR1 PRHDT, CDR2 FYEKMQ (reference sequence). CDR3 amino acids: CASSLGTSSYNEQFF. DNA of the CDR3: TGTGCCAGCAGCTTAGGCACTTCCTCCTACAATGAGCAGTTCTTC. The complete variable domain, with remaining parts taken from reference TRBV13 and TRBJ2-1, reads AAGVIQSPRHLIKEKRETATLKCYPIPRHDTVYWYQQGPGQDPQFLISFYEKMQSDKGSIPDRFSAQQFSDYHSELNMSSLELGDSALYFCASSLGTSSYNEQFFGPGTRLTVL.

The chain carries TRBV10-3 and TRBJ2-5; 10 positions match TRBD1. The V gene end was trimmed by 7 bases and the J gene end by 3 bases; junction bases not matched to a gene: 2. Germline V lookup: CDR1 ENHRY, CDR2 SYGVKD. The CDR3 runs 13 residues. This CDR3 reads CAIKGTGEETQYF. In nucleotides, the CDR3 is TGTGCCATCAAAGGGACAGGGGAAGAGACCCAGTACTTC.

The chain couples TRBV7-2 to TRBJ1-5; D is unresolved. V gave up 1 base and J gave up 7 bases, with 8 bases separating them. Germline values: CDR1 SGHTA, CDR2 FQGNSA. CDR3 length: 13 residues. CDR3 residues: CASSLDLRQPQHF. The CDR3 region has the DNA TGTGCCAGCAGCTTAGACCTCAGGCAGCCCCAGCATTTT. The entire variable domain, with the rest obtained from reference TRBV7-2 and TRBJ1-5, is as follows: GAGVSQSPSNKVTEKGKDVELRCDPISGHTALYWYRQSLGQGLEFLIYFQGNSAPDKSGLPSDRFSAERTGGSVSTLTIQRTQQEDSAVYLCASSLDLRQPQHFGDGTRLSIL.

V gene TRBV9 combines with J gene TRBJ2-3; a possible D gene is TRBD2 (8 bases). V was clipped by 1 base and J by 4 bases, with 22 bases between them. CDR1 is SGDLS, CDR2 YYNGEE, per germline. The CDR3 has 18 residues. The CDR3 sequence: CASSVRRGLAGPADTQYF. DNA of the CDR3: TGTGCCAGCAGCGTAAGGAGGGGGCTAGCGGGTCCCGCAGATACGCAGTATTTT.

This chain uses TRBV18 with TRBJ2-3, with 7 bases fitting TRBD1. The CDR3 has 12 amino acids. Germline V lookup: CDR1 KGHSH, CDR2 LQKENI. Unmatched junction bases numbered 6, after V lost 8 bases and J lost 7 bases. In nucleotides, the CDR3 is TGTGCCAGCCCAGCAGGGGGTAATACGCAGTATTTT. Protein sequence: CASPAGGNTQYF.

The CDR3 here is CASSQDTPGQGAGELFF. The DNA for the CDR3 is TGCGCCAGCAGCCAAGATACTCCGGGACAGGGGGCCGGGGAGCTGTTTTTT. The rearrangement uses TRBV4-3 and TRBJ2-2; 11 bases match TRBD1. Germline V gene sequence: CDR1 LGHNA, CDR2 YSLEER. The junction had 6 bases not matched to a gene; V was cut back by 0 bases and J by 6 bases. CDR3 length equals 17 residues.